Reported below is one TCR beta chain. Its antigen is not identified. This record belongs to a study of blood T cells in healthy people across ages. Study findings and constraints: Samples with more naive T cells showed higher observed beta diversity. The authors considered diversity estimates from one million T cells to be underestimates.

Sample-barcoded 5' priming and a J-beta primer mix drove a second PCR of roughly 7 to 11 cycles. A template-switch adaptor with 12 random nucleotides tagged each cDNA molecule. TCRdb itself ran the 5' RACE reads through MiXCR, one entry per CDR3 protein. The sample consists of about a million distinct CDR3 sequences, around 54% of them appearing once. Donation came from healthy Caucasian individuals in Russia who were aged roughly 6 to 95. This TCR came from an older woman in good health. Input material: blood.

The CDR3 protein is CASSLGTKTQYF. CDR3 DNA sequence: TGTGCCAGCAGTTTAGGCACGAAGACCCAGTACTTC. The V call is TRBV28, the J call TRBJ2-5; D remains ambiguous. The CDR3 length is 12 residues. Germline CDR1 is MDHEN and CDR2 is SYDVKM. V lost 2 bases and J lost 6, with 7 bases in between.